What follows are 21 T cell receptor beta chains derived from one specimen sequenced in a study of cytomegalovirus exposure and HLA in healthy donors. It was with 60 Vbeta and 13 Jbeta primers that the PCR ran. Generated by immunoSEQ multiplex PCR, the TCRdb table keeps only in-frame clones and is missing some. The repertoire holds more than 85,000 clones, with 69% as singletons. Sequenced input: PBMCs. Receptors originate from a woman in her 70s in good health and CMV-seropositive.

This chain connects TRBV2 to TRBJ2-1; maybe TRBD1 (6 bases). This CDR3 spans 12 amino acids. The V gene's germline CDR1 is SNHLY and CDR2 FYNNEI. Trimming shortened V by 7 bases and J by 13 bases, and 17 bases separated the two germline ends. CDR3 loop: CASTLPGQTQFF. CDR3 coding DNA: TGTGCCAGCACCCTCCCGGGACAAACCCAGTTCTTC.

The J gene is TRBJ1-1, the V gene TRBV10-1; no firm D call. The germline V and J ends were trimmed by 10 bases and 6 bases, with 9 bases remaining between them. The CDR3 length is 10 residues. Germline V gives CDR1 WNHNN, CDR2 SYGVQD (reference sequence). This CDR3 is CATFVPEAFF. DNA of the CDR3: TGCGCCACCTTCGTTCCTGAAGCTTTCTTT.

V usage is TRBV5-4 and J usage is TRBJ1-2; possibly TRBD1 for D (6 bases). V shed 0 bases and J shed 6 bases, with 12 bases lying between them. CDR3 size: 14 residues. Germline V gene sequence: CDR1 SGHNT, CDR2 YYREEE (reference sequence). In nucleotides, the CDR3 is TGTGCCAGCAGCTTGGCCGGTACAGGGCATGGCTACACCTTC. Encoded protein: CASSLAGTGHGYTF.

This chain connects TRBV20-1 to TRBJ1-2; TRBD1 is a possible D gene (6 bases). The CDR3 totals 11 residues. Germline V CDR1 and CDR2: DFQATT, SNEGSKA (reference sequence). Trimming took off 3 bases at V and 11 bases at J, with 13 bases between the two ends. CDR3 loop: CSASLIQGYTF. The CDR3 DNA reads TGCAGTGCTAGCCTAATTCAGGGGTACACCTTC.

The J gene is TRBJ2-5, the V gene TRBV11-2; 9 nucleotides agree with TRBD2. Germline V CDR1 and CDR2: SGHAT, FQNNGV. After removal of 7 bases from V and 5 bases from J, the junction contained 11 bases not matched to a gene. The CDR3 has 15 residues. The CDR3 here is CASNLRGGGLETQYF. CDR3 bases: TGTGCCAGCAACTTGCGGGGGGGAGGCTTGGAGACCCAGTACTTC.

This chain connects TRBV7-2 to TRBJ1-1; 9 bases fit TRBD1. Per germline, CDR1 SGHTA and CDR2 FQGNSA. Unmatched junction bases numbered 6, after V lost 0 bases and J lost 4 bases. The CDR3 consists of 16 residues. CDR3 sequence: CASSLAPTGGGTEAFF. The CDR3 DNA reads as TGTGCCAGCAGCTTAGCCCCTACAGGGGGCGGCACTGAAGCTTTCTTT.

This rearrangement joins TRBV6-5 to TRBJ2-6; D remains unclear. CDR3 length: 13 amino acids. Germline V gives CDR1 MNHEY, CDR2 SVGAGI. V lost 6 bases, J lost 4 bases, and 7 bases lay in between. The CDR3, as DNA: TGTGCCAGCAGCCCGCGGGGGGCCAACGTCCTGACTTTC. This encodes CASSPRGANVLTF.

The genes are TRBV9 and TRBJ1-4; the match to TRBD1 covers 9 bases. The V segment lost 2 bases and the J segment 3 bases; nucleotides outside the gene matches: 2. Germline V gene lookup returns CDR1 SGDLS and CDR2 YYNGEE. This CDR3 has 15 amino acids. The CDR3 spells CASSVDRGSNEKLFF. CDR3 DNA: TGTGCCAGCAGCGTGGACAGGGGTTCTAATGAAAAACTGTTTTTT. The complete variable domain, with remaining parts taken from reference TRBV9 and TRBJ1-4, reads DSGVTQTPKHLITATGQRVTLRCSPRSGDLSVYWYQQSLDQGLQFLIQYYNGEERAKGNILERFSAQQFPDLHSELNLSSLELGDSALYFCASSVDRGSNEKLFFGSGTQLSVL.

The CDR3 spells CASSDPPGGEKLFF. The CDR3, as DNA: TGTGCCAGCAGTGATCCCCCGGGGGGGGAAAAACTGTTTTTT. The chain combines TRBV2 with TRBJ1-4; D perhaps matches TRBD1 (5 bases). The CDR3 spans 14 residues. The germline gives CDR1 SNHLY, CDR2 FYNNEI. Trimming cost V 3 bases and J 8 bases, with 13 bases left between them.

The chain recombines TRBV10-1 with TRBJ2-7, with TRBD1 matching over 8 bases. V lost 5 bases to trimming and J lost 7 bases; unmatched junction nucleotides: 10. The CDR3 runs 14 residues. The germline V gene encodes CDR1 WNHNN and CDR2 SYGVQD (reference sequence). The CDR3 here is CASSSGQASHEQYF. CDR3 DNA: TGCGCCAGCAGTTCGGGACAGGCCAGTCATGAGCAGTACTTC.

A few counts support this clone. The chain couples TRBV7-2 to TRBJ2-5; 7 bases are a match to TRBD1. Trimming took 5 bases from V and 3 from J; bases not matched to a gene: 6. The CDR3 is 14 residues long. Per germline, CDR1 SGHTA and CDR2 FQGNSA. The CDR3 loop reads CASSRTQGKETQYF. The CDR3 coding sequence is TGTGCCAGCAGCCGGACACAGGGGAAAGAGACCCAGTACTTC.

This clone showed up just a few times. This rearrangement joins TRBV5-1 to TRBJ1-1; tentative D call: TRBD1 (6 bases). Between the trimmed V and J ends, which lost 0 bases and 4 bases, there was a span of 19 bases. The CDR3 has 17 amino acids. Per germline, CDR1 SGHRS and CDR2 YFSETQ. The CDR3 loop reads CASSLAGGARIFTEAFF. DNA of the CDR3: TGCGCCAGCAGCTTGGCGGGGGGGGCCAGAATCTTCACTGAAGCTTTCTTT.

The J gene is TRBJ2-3, the V gene TRBV7-9, with a possible D match to TRBD1 (6 bases). Germline V gene lookup returns CDR1 SEHNR and CDR2 FQNEAQ (reference sequence). This CDR3 has 16 residues. The germline V and J ends were trimmed by 0 bases and 0 bases, with 10 bases remaining between them. In DNA, the CDR3 is TGTGCCAGCAGCTTAGCGGCCGGACAGAGCACAGATACGCAGTATTTT. It encodes CASSLAAGQSTDTQYF.

This chain joins TRBV5-1 and TRBJ1-4, with 7 bases matching TRBD1. The germline V gene encodes CDR1 SGHRS and CDR2 YFSETQ. Trimming removed 0 bases from V and 5 bases from J; junction bases left unmatched: 7. CDR3 length: 16 residues. The CDR3 DNA is TGCGCCAGCAGCTTGGCCGAGACAGGGAGGAATGAAAAACTGTTTTTT. This encodes CASSLAETGRNEKLFF.

The V gene is TRBV12-5, the J gene TRBJ1-4; the D gene is possibly TRBD1 (5 bases). The CDR3 is made up of 16 amino acids. CDR1 and CDR2 (germline): LGHNT, FRNRAP. Deletions cut 4 bases from V and 1 base from J, with 13 bases between. CDR3 in DNA: TGTGCTAGTGGTTCGGGGACTCTGGAAACTAATGAAAAACTGTTTTTT. It codes for CASGSGTLETNEKLFF.

This clone was observed a few times. The gene calls are TRBV7-9 and TRBJ2-2; D might be TRBD2 (6 bases). V lost 2 bases to trimming and J lost 2 bases, with 9 bases between them. The CDR3 totals 15 residues. Germline V CDR1 and CDR2: SEHNR, FQNEAQ (reference sequence). The DNA for the CDR3 is TGTGCCAGCAGCTTACAACTAGCAAACACCGGGGAGCTGTTTTTT. Residues: CASSLQLANTGELFF. The full variable domain, in which reference TRBV7-9 and TRBJ2-2 provide the parts outside the CDR3, is DTGVSQNPRHKITKRGQNVTFRCDPISEHNRLYWYRQTLGQGPEFLTYFQNEAQLEKSRLLSDRFSAERPKGSFSTLEIQRTEQGDSAMYLCASSLQLANTGELFFGEGSRLTVL.

V and J are TRBV5-4 and TRBJ2-3, with 13 bases matching TRBD2. Germline trimming cut 4 bases from V and 3 bases from J; bases unmatched to any gene: 5. CDR3 length equals 16 residues. CDR1 is SGHNT, CDR2 YYREEE, per germline (reference sequence). CDR3 sequence: CASSEGTSGATDTQYF. The CDR3 nucleotides read TGTGCCAGCAGCGAAGGGACTAGCGGGGCTACAGATACGCAGTATTTT.

With respect to this clone: The sample carries other DNA sequences with the same CDR3. This sequence joins TRBV10-3 and TRBJ1-1; 8 nucleotides line up with TRBD1. Germline CDR1 reads ENHRY; CDR2 reads SYGVKD. The CDR3 is 14 amino acids. V gave up 6 bases and J gave up 1 base; unmatched junction bases: 4. Here the CDR3 DNA reads TGTGCCATCAGGGACAGGGAAGAGAACACTGAAGCTTTCTTT. This sequence encodes CAIRDREENTEAFF.

V gene TRBV10-3 combines with J gene TRBJ1-1, with a possible D match to TRBD1 (6 bases). The CDR3 is 13 amino acids. Trimming removed 9 bases from V and 6 bases from J, with 17 bases in between. Germline CDR1 ENHRY, CDR2 SYGVKD. CDR3 amino acids: CAMRGGLEAEAFF. CDR3 in DNA: TGTGCCATGAGGGGGGGGCTGGAAGCTGAAGCTTTCTTT.

The chain joins TRBV11-2 to TRBJ1-1; weak D call: TRBD1 (5 bases). CDR1 is SGHAT and CDR2 is FQNNGV in the germline V gene. V shed 5 bases and J shed 1 base, with 14 bases lying between them. CDR3 size: 15 residues. The CDR3 sequence: CASSRNGGGNTEAFF. DNA of the CDR3: TGTGCCAGCAGCCGCAACGGGGGGGGGAACACTGAAGCTTTCTTT.

V gene TRBV30 combines with J gene TRBJ1-6, with 10 bases aligning to TRBD1. Trimming took 6 bases from V and 7 from J; bases not matched to a gene: 3. Germline V gene lookup returns CDR1 GTSNPN and CDR2 SVGIG (reference sequence). This CDR3 region has 13 residues. CDR3: CACGQGGNSPLHF. DNA for the CDR3: TGTGCCTGCGGACAGGGGGGAAATTCACCCCTCCACTTT. Supplemented by reference TRBV30 and TRBJ1-6, the full variable domain reads SQTIHQWPATLVQPVGSPLSLECTVEGTSNPNLYWYRQAAGRGLQLLFYSVGIGQISSEVPQNLSASRPQDRQFILSSKKLLLSDSGFYLCACGQGGNSPLHFGNGTRLTVT.